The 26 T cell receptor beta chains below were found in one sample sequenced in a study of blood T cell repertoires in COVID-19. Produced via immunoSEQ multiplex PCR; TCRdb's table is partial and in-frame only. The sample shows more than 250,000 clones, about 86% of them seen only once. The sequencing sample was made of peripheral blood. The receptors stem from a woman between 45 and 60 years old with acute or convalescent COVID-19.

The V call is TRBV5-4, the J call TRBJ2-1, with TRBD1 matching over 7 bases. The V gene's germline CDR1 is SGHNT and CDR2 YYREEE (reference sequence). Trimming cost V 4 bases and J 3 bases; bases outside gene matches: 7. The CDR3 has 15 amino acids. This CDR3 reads CASSLRQGDYNEQFF. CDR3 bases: TGTGCCAGCAGCCTTAGACAGGGCGACTACAATGAGCAGTTCTTC. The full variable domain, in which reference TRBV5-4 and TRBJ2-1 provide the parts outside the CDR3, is ETGVTQSPTHLIKTRGQQVTLRCSSQSGHNTVSWYQQALGQGPQFIFQYYREEENGRGNFPPRFSGLQFPNYSSELNVNALELDDSALYLCASSLRQGDYNEQFFGPGTRLTVL.

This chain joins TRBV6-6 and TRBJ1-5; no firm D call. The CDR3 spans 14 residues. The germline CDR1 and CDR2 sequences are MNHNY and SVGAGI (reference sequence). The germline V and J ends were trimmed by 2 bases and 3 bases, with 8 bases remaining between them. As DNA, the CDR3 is TGTGCCAGCAGTTACCCGGGTAACAATCAGCCCCAGCATTTT. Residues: CASSYPGNNQPQHF.

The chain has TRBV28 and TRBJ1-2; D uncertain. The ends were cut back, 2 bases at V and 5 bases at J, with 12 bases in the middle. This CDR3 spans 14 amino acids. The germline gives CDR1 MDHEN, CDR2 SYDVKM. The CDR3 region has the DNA TGTGCCAGCAGTTTAAGTGAGGGCCTTTATGGCTACACCTTC. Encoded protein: CASSLSEGLYGYTF.

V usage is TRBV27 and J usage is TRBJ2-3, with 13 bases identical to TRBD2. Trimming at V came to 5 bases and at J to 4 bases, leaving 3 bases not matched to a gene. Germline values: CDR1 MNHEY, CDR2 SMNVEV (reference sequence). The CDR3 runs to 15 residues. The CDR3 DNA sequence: TGTGCCAGCAGTCAACTAGCGGGAGGGCCAGATACGCAGTATTTT. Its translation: CASSQLAGGPDTQYF.

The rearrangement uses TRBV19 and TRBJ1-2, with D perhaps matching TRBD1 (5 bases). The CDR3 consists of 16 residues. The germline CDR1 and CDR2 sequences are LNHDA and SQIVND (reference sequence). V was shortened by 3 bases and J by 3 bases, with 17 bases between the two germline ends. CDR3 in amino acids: CASSIPPGANYYGYTF. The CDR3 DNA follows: TGTGCCAGTAGTATCCCGCCTGGGGCCAATTACTATGGCTACACCTTC.

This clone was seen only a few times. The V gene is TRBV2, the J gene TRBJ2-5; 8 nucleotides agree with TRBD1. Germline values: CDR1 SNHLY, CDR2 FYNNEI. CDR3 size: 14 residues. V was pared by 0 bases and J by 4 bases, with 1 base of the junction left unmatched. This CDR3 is CASSEAQGVETQYF. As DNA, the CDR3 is TGTGCCAGCAGTGAAGCACAGGGGGTAGAGACCCAGTACTTC.

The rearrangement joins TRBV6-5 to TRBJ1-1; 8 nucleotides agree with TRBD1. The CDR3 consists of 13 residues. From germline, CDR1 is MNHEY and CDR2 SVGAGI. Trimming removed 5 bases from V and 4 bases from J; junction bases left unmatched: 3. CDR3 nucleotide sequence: TGTGCCAGCAGTCAGGGGGCCAGCACTGAAGCTTTCTTT. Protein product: CASSQGASTEAFF.

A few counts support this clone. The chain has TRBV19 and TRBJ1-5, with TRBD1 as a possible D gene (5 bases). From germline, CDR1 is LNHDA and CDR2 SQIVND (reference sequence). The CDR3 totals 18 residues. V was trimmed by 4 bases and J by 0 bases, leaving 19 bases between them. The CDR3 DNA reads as TGTGCCAGTAGTAGCCCCTTCGGGGGGGGAAATAGCAATCAGCCCCAGCATTTT. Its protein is CASSSPFGGGNSNQPQHF.

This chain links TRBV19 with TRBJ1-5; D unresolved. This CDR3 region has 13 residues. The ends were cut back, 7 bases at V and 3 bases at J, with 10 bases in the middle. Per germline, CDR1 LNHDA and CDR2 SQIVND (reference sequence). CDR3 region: CASNFGNNQPQHF. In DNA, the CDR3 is TGTGCCAGTAATTTCGGTAACAATCAGCCCCAGCATTTT.

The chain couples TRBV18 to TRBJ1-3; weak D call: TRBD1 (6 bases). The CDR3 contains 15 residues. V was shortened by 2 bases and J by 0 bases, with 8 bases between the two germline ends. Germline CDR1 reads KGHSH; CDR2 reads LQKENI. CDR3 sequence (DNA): TGTGCCAGCTCACCAAGACAGGTCTCTGGAAACACCATATATTTT. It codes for CASSPRQVSGNTIYF.

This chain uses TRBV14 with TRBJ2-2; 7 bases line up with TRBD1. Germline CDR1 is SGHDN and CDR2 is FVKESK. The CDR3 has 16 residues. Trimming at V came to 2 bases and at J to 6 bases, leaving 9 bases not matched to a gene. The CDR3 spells CASSQSGQTIAGELFF. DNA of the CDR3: TGTGCCAGCAGCCAATCGGGACAGACGATTGCCGGGGAGCTGTTTTTT.

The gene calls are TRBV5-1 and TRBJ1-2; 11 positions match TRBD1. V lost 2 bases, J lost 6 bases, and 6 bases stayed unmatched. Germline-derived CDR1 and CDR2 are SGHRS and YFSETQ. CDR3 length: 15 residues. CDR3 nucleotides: TGCGCCAGCAGCTTAGGACAGGGGGCTCGTGATGGCTACACCTTC. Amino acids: CASSLGQGARDGYTF. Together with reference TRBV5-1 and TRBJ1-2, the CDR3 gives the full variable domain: KAGVTQTPRYLIKTRGQQVTLSCSPISGHRSVSWYQQTPGQGLQFLFEYFSETQRNKGNFPGRFSGRQFSNSRSEMNVSTLELGDSALYLCASSLGQGARDGYTFGSGTRLTVV.

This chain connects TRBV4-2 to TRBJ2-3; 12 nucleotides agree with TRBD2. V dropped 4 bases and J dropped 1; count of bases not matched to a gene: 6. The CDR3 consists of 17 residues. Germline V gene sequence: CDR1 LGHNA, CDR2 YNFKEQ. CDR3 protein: CASSPPSGGAGTDTQYF. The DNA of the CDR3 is TGTGCCAGCAGCCCGCCTAGCGGGGGGGCCGGCACAGATACGCAGTATTTT.

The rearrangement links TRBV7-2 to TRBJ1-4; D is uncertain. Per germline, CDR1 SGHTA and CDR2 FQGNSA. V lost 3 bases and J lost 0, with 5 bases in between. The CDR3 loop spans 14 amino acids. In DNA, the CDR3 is TGTGCCAGCAGCTTGAGCTCAACTAATGAAAAACTGTTTTTT. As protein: CASSLSSTNEKLFF.

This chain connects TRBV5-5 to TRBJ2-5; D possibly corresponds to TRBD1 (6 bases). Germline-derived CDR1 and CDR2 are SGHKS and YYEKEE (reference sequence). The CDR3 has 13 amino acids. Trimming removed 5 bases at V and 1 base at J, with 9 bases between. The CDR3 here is CASRGAGQETQYF. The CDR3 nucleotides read TGTGCCAGCAGGGGGGCGGGCCAAGAGACCCAGTACTTC.

The CDR3 loop reads CASRPGQGAGNEQFF. The CDR3 DNA sequence: TGTGCCAGCAGGCCGGGACAGGGGGCTGGGAATGAGCAGTTCTTC. V usage is TRBV7-2 and J usage is TRBJ2-1; 12 bases are a match to TRBD1. The trim removed 6 bases at V and 7 bases at J, leaving 7 bases unmatched. The CDR3 covers 15 residues. The germline CDR1 and CDR2 sequences are SGHTA and FQGNSA.

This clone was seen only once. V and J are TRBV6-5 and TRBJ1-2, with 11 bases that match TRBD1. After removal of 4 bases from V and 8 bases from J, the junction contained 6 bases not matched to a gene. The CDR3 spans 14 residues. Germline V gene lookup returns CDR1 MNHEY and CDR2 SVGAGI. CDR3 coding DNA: TGTGCCAGCAGTTTCGGGACAGGGGGACGGGGCTACACCTTC. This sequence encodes CASSFGTGGRGYTF.

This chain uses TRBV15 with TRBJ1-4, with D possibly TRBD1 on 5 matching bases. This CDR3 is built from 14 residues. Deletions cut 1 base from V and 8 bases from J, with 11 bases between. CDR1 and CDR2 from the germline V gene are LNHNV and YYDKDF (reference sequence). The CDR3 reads CATSRAKGAEKLFF. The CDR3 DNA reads TGTGCCACCAGCAGAGCAAAAGGGGCCGAAAAACTGTTTTTT.

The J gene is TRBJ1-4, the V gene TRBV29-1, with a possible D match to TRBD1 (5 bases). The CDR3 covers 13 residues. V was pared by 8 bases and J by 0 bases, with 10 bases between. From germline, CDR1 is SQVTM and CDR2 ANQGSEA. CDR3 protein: CSWGTTTNEKLFF. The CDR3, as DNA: TGCAGCTGGGGCACCACAACTAATGAAAAACTGTTTTTT.

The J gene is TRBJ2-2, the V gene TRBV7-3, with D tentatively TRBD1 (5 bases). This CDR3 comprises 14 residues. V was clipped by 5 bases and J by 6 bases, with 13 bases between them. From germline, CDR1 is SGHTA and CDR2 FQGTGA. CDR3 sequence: CASSPSGLSGELFF. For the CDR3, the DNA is TGTGCCAGCAGCCCTTCAGGGTTATCCGGGGAGCTGTTTTTT.

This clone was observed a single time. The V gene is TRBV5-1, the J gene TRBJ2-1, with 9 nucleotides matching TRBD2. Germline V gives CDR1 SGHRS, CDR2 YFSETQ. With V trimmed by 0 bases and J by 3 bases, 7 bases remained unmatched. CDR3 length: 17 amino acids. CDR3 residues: CASSLVGAGGLYNEQFF. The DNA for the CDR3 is TGCGCCAGCAGCTTGGTAGGAGCGGGGGGCCTCTACAATGAGCAGTTCTTC.

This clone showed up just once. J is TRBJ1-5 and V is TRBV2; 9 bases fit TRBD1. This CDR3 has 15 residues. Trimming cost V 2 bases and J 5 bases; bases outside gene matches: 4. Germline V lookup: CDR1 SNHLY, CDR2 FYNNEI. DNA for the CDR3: TGTGCCAGCAGTGAAACAGGGGGCGCCGATCAGCCCCAGCATTTT. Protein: CASSETGGADQPQHF. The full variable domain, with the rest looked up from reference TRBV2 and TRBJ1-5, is EPEVTQTPSHQVTQMGQEVILRCVPISNHLYFYWYRQILGQKVEFLVSFYNNEISEKSEIFDDQFSVERPDGSNFTLKIRSTKLEDSAMYFCASSETGGADQPQHFGDGTRLSIL.

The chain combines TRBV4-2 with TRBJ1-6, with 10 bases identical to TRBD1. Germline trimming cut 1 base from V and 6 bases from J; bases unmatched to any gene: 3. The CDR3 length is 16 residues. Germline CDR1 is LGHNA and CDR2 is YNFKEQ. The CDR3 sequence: CASSQGQGAINSPLHF. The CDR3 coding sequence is TGTGCCAGCAGCCAAGGACAGGGGGCAATTAATTCACCCCTCCACTTT.

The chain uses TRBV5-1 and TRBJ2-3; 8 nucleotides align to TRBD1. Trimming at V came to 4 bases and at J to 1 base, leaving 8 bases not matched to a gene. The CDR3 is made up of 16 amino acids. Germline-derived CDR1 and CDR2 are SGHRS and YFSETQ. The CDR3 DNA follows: TGCGCCAGCAGCCGACGACCGGGACAGGGCACAGATACGCAGTATTTT. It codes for CASSRRPGQGTDTQYF.

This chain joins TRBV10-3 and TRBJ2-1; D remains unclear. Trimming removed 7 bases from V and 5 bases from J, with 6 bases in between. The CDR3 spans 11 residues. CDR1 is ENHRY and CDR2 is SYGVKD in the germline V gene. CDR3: CAIMSDNEQFF. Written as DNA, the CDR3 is TGTGCCATCATGAGTGACAATGAGCAGTTCTTC.

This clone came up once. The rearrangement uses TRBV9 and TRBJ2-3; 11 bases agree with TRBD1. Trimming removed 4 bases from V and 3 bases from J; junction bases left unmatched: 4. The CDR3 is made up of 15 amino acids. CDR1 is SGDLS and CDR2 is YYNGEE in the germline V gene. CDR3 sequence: CASSMGQGGTDTQYF. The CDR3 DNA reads TGTGCCAGCAGCATGGGACAGGGGGGGACAGATACGCAGTATTTT.